The 8 T cell receptor beta chains presented below share a single source sample, sequenced in a study of blood T cell repertoires in COVID-19. TCRdb keeps only in-frame clones here, not all; method: immunoSEQ multiplex PCR. This table has 75,000 to 100,000 clones, 81% appearing once. Source material: peripheral blood. These receptor sequences come from a man aged 55-75 years with acute or convalescent COVID-19.

The chain links TRBV9 to TRBJ2-7; 7 bases fit TRBD2. The length of the CDR3 is 15 residues. V lost 0 bases and J lost 4; bases outside the gene matches: 7. Germline V gene lookup returns CDR1 SGDLS and CDR2 YYNGEE. The CDR3 DNA reads TGTGCCAGCAGCGTAGGGGGTGGGAGGGAGTACGAGCAGTACTTC. This gives the protein CASSVGGGREYEQYF.

The chain combines TRBV28 with TRBJ2-7, with TRBD1 matching 10 bases. This CDR3 comprises 18 residues. Germline V gene data show CDR1 as MDHEN and CDR2 as SYDVKM. V dropped 3 bases and J dropped 3; count of bases not matched to a gene: 14. In DNA form, the CDR3 reads TGTGCCAGCAGTTTTCTATCCCCTCCGGGACAGGGGAGCTACGAGCAGTACTTC. Amino acid sequence: CASSFLSPPGQGSYEQYF.

The rearrangement uses TRBV4-3 and TRBJ2-3; D is unclear. The CDR3 runs 14 residues. Germline loops: CDR1 LGHNA, CDR2 YSLEER. V dropped 0 bases and J dropped 5 bases, with 9 bases sitting between them. Written as DNA, the CDR3 is TGCGCCAGCAGCCAAGATCCTAGTATAGATACGCAGTATTTT. Its protein is CASSQDPSIDTQYF.

A single count supports this clone. V gene TRBV5-4 combines with J gene TRBJ2-1; possibly TRBD2 for D (6 bases). The CDR3 runs to 12 residues. V was clipped by 2 bases and J by 9 bases, with 9 bases between them. Germline CDR1 SGHNT, CDR2 YYREEE (reference sequence). The CDR3 bases are TGTGCCAGCAGCTTCCTGGGGGGTGAGCAGTTCTTC. Translated: CASSFLGGEQFF.

The chain couples TRBV28 to TRBJ2-1; possibly TRBD1 for D (5 bases). The germline CDR1 and CDR2 sequences are MDHEN and SYDVKM. CDR3 size: 15 residues. V dropped 3 bases and J dropped 0 bases, with 9 bases sitting between them. The CDR3 DNA reads as TGTGCCAGCAGTTTGATAGGGGACTCCTACAATGAGCAGTTCTTC. Translated: CASSLIGDSYNEQFF.

This chain links TRBV11-3 with TRBJ2-7; D gene unclear. Trimming shortened V by 5 bases and J by 2 bases, and 13 bases separated the two germline ends. The CDR3 is 14 amino acids. Germline V gene sequence: CDR1 SGHNT, CDR2 YENEEA. Here the CDR3 reads CASSRSVNTYEQYF. CDR3 nucleotides: TGTGCCAGCAGCCGATCCGTAAACACCTACGAGCAGTACTTC.

This chain uses TRBV19 with TRBJ1-1, with a possible D match to TRBD1 (6 bases). The CDR3 is made up of 13 amino acids. Germline V lookup: CDR1 LNHDA, CDR2 SQIVND (reference sequence). Trimming left V 7 bases short and J 5 bases short, with 14 bases between. The CDR3 protein is CASNVRGMTEAFF. The CDR3 DNA follows: TGTGCCAGTAACGTCAGGGGAATGACTGAAGCTTTCTTT.

The CDR3 coding sequence is TGTGCCAGCAGCTCCCCTAGCGGTTACAATGAGCAGTTCTTC. Amino acid sequence: CASSSPSGYNEQFF. The chain recombines TRBV5-5 with TRBJ2-1, with 7 bases matching TRBD2. J gave up 4 bases and V 3 bases, and 4 bases lay outside the gene matches. Germline V CDR1 and CDR2: SGHKS, YYEKEE (reference sequence). The CDR3 runs to 14 residues.